This is a list of T cell receptor beta chains from one sample in a study of OX40 agonist ivuxolimab in advanced cancers. Method: immunoSEQ multiplex PCR; TCRdb's copy keeps in-frame clones and lacks some. The table includes tens of thousands of clones, roughly 90% detected once. This sample comprised CD4+ or CD8+ T cells sorted from blood, obtained in a trial of the OX40 agonist ivuxolimab. All receptors derive from an adult with an advanced solid tumor such as melanoma, head and neck, liver or kidney cancer. CDR3s include the opening cysteine and the closing phenylalanine or tryptophan. A D gene is named only where the DNA matches it firmly. Some rows mark clone size as missing; the rest say once, few, many or name a class of expanded clone.

-,TRBJ2-3,TRBV6-1,TRBD2,TGTGCCAGCAGTGCCACTAGCGGGGGGTTCACAGATACGCAGTATTTT,CASSATSGGFTDTQYF
few,TRBJ2-7,TRBV30,TRBD2,TGTGCCTGGAGTGTAGGTCGGACTAGCGGGAGTCCGGGAGAGCAGTACTTC,CAWSVGRTSGSPGEQYF
-,TRBJ2-7,TRBV14,TRBD1,TGTGCCAGCAGCAGACAGGGGGGCCTCTACGAGCAGTACTTC,CASSRQGGLYEQYF
once,TRBJ2-3,TRBV11-3,TRBD1,TGTGCCAGCAGCAAGGGACAGGGGGCAGATACGCAGTATTTT,CASSKGQGADTQYF
-,TRBJ2-3,TRBV5-1,-,TGCGCCAGCAGCTTGGGCAGCACAGATACGCAGTATTTT,CASSLGSTDTQYF
-,TRBJ1-1,TRBV28,TRBD1,TGTGCCAGCAGACTTGACAGGGGTAACACTGAAGCTTTCTTT,CASRLDRGNTEAFF
-,TRBJ1-4,TRBV10-3,TRBD1,TGTGCCATCAGTGAGTCCGGGGAACAGGGGAGAAAACTGTTTTTT,CAISESGEQGRKLFF
-,TRBJ2-4,TRBV7-8,TRBD2,TGTGCCAGCAGCCCTGACAGGTTAGGACTAGCGGGAGGACTAGCCAAAAACATTCAGTACTTC,CASSPDRLGLAGGLAKNIQYF
-,TRBJ2-3,TRBV4-1,-,TGCGCCAGCAGCCCCTGGGGGTCGGGGAGTTCCTTCACAGATACGCAGTATTTT,CASSPWGSGSSFTDTQYF
-,TRBJ1-2,TRBV9,-,TGTGCCAGCAGCGTTAGCTATGACAGACTCTATCGCTACACCTTC,CASSVSYDRLYRYTF
once,TRBJ2-7,TRBV28,TRBD2,TGTGCCAGCAGTTTCCCCTCTAGCGGGAGGAACGAGCAGTACTTC,CASSFPSSGRNEQYF
-,TRBJ2-1,TRBV5-8,-,TGTGCCAGCAGCCTTGGACGGTCTGGCAATGAGCAGTTCTTC,CASSLGRSGNEQFF
-,TRBJ1-2,TRBV29-1,-,TGCAGCGTTGACCCCTTATATGGCTACACCTTC,CSVDPLYGYTF
few,TRBJ2-1,TRBV4-1,TRBD1,TGCGCCAGCAGCCAAGAAGCACCAGGGGGCCTAGGTAAGAAGTTCTTC,CASSQEAPGGLGKKFF
-,TRBJ2-3,TRBV11-1,-,TGTGCCAGCAGCTTACAGGGTACGCAGTATTTT,CASSLQGTQYF
once,TRBJ2-2,TRBV9,TRBD2,TGTGCCAGCAGCGTAGTGCAAGGTCCGGGACTAGCGAACACCGGGGAGCTGTTTTTT,CASSVVQGPGLANTGELFF
-,TRBJ1-4,TRBV15,TRBD1,TGTGCCACCAGCAGAGACCCCCTCGGGACAGGGGGGGGTGAAAAACTGTTTTTT,CATSRDPLGTGGGEKLFF
-,TRBJ2-7,TRBV11-2,TRBD1,TGTGCCAGCAGCTCCAGGGGGTCCGCCTACGAGCAGTACTTC,CASSSRGSAYEQYF
few,TRBJ2-5,TRBV5-4,TRBD2,TGTGCCAGCAGCTTGGGACTAGCTCCGGAGACCCAGTACTTC,CASSLGLAPETQYF
-,TRBJ2-3,TRBV29-1,TRBD1,TGCAGCGTTGCCGACAGGGGGCTTACAGATACGCAGTATTTT,CSVADRGLTDTQYF
-,TRBJ2-5,TRBV13,-,TGTGCCAGCAGCTGGACGGGCAGGGTGGAAGAAGAGACCCAGTACTTC,CASSWTGRVEEETQYF
-,TRBJ2-7,TRBV28,-,TGTGCCGGTGGGACGGACTCCTACGAGCAGTACTTC,CAGGTDSYEQYF
-,TRBJ1-1,TRBV6-1,-,TGTGCCAGCAGTGGACCAGGACAGATGAACACTGAAGCTTTCTTT,CASSGPGQMNTEAFF
-,TRBJ2-7,TRBV6-5,-,TGTGCCAGCAGTAAAACAGGGTCCTACGAGCAGTACTTC,CASSKTGSYEQYF
-,TRBJ2-3,TRBV9,-,TGTGCCAGCAGCCTCAGTAGCACAGATACGCAGTATTTT,CASSLSSTDTQYF
few,TRBJ2-7,TRBV5-1,-,TGCGCCAGCAGCCCGAACACAGGGAAAAGCTCCTACGAGCAGTACTTC,CASSPNTGKSSYEQYF
-,TRBJ1-2,TRBV6-1,TRBD1,TGTGCCAGCATTGGAGACAGGGAAAGCTATGGCTACACCTTC,CASIGDRESYGYTF
-,TRBJ1-4,TRBV7-2,-,TGTGCCAGCAGCCCAGAGACAGGTCGAAATGAAAAACTGTTTTTT,CASSPETGRNEKLFF
-,TRBJ1-5,TRBV5-1,TRBD1,TGCGCCAGCAGCGAAGGGACAGGGAATCAGCCCCAGCATTTT,CASSEGTGNQPQHF
few,TRBJ1-6,TRBV5-1,TRBD1,TGCGCCAGCAGCTTGTCCACCGACAGGGTTGGTTCACCCCTCCACTTT,CASSLSTDRVGSPLHF
-,TRBJ2-7,TRBV6-5,TRBD1,TGTGCCAGCAGTAAGCCCGGACAGGGGATCCACGAGCAGTACTTC,CASSKPGQGIHEQYF
-,TRBJ1-5,TRBV6-1,-,TGTGCCAGCAGTGAAGTTAATAGCAATCAGCCCCAGCATTTT,CASSEVNSNQPQHF
-,TRBJ2-1,TRBV7-9,-,TGTGCCAGCAGCCTCAAGTTGGATGGGGTTGAGCAGTTCTTC,CASSLKLDGVEQFF
few,TRBJ1-6,TRBV14,TRBD1,TGTGCCAGCAGCCACGAACCGGGACAGCGGAATTCACCCCTCCACTTT,CASSHEPGQRNSPLHF
-,TRBJ2-7,TRBV19,TRBD2,TGTGCCAGTAGCGGGAGGCCCACCTACGAGCAGTACTTC,CASSGRPTYEQYF
-,TRBJ1-1,TRBV5-1,TRBD1,TGCGCCAGCAGCTTTCCGACAGGGGGCAGGAACACTGAAGCTTTCTTT,CASSFPTGGRNTEAFF
-,TRBJ2-2,TRBV6-4,-,TGTGCCAGTTCCCCGGGACTTGTCACCGGGGAGCTGTTTTTT,CASSPGLVTGELFF
few,TRBJ2-1,TRBV9,TRBD1,TGTGCCAGCAGCTCTAACCCCGGGACAGGGTACAATGAGCAGTTCTTC,CASSSNPGTGYNEQFF
-,TRBJ1-1,TRBV18,-,TGTGCCAGCTCACCCCGGGCAGATCCGAACACTGAAGCTTTCTTT,CASSPRADPNTEAFF
-,TRBJ1-1,TRBV5-1,-,TGCGCCAGCAGCTTGGCCCGGAAGGCTGAAGGGGAGAAAGCTTTCTTT,CASSLARKAEGEKAFF
-,TRBJ2-1,TRBV11-2,TRBD2,TGTGCCAGCAGCTTTTCCCCGACTAGCGGGAGTATGCGGCAGTTCTTC,CASSFSPTSGSMRQFF
once,TRBJ2-3,TRBV21-1,-,TGTGCCAGCAGCCGCGACAGGGGCTGGGGGGCAGATACGCAGTATTTT,CASSRDRGWGADTQYF
-,TRBJ1-5,TRBV4-1,TRBD1,TGCGCCAGCAGCCAATACCTACAGGGGCGAGGTCAGCCCCAGCATTTT,CASSQYLQGRGQPQHF
few,TRBJ2-2,TRBV19,TRBD1,TGTGCCAGTAGTATTCCGGGGACAGGGATGACCGGGGAGCTGTTTTTT,CASSIPGTGMTGELFF
-,TRBJ1-1,TRBV5-1,TRBD1,TGCGCCAGCAGCCTCCGGACAGGGAACACTGAAGCTTTCTTT,CASSLRTGNTEAFF
once,TRBJ1-6,TRBV6-5,TRBD1,TGTGCCAGCAGGGGGACAGGGGATTATTCACCCCTCCACTTT,CASRGTGDYSPLHF
-,TRBJ2-3,TRBV5-1,-,TGCGCCAGCAGTTCCCGGGCAAGCACAGATACGCAGTATTTT,CASSSRASTDTQYF
-,TRBJ2-3,TRBV2,-,TGTGCCAGCGGGGGCCGGGACAACACAGATACGCAGTATTTT,CASGGRDNTDTQYF
few,TRBJ2-2,TRBV5-1,-,TGCGCCAGCAGGCCGTACAACTGGGGCACCGGGGAGCTGTTTTTT,CASRPYNWGTGELFF
-,TRBJ2-1,TRBV4-2,-,TGTGCCAGCAGCCAAGATGAGGGGACTTCCTTCAATGAGCAGTTCTTC,CASSQDEGTSFNEQFF
-,TRBJ2-1,TRBV5-8,TRBD2,TGTGCCAGCAGCTTTGGCGGGGGGACCTACAATGAGCAGTTCTTC,CASSFGGGTYNEQFF
few,TRBJ2-3,TRBV7-6,-,TGTGCCAGCAGCTTAGGGGTGGAGGGAGGAACAGATACGCAGTATTTT,CASSLGVEGGTDTQYF
-,TRBJ1-1,TRBV10-2,-,TGCGCCAGCTGGGGGGGTATATCTGAAGCTTTCTTT,CASWGGISEAFF